This T cell receptor (beta chain) stems from a study of OX40 agonist ivuxolimab in advanced cancers. The V gene's germline CDR1 is SGHRS and CDR2 YFSETQ. The CDR3 covers 15 residues. V was clipped by 5 bases and J by 10 bases; unmatched bases: 11. Sequencing used immunoSEQ multiplex PCR; TCRdb keeps in-frame clones, though not all of them. In the table there are tens of thousands of clones, around nine tenths of which are singletons. Specimen: CD4+ or CD8+ T cells sorted from blood, collected in a trial of the OX40 agonist ivuxolimab. The gene calls are TRBV5-1 and TRBJ2-1, with 11 bases aligning to TRBD2. The sequence came from an adult with an advanced solid tumor such as melanoma, head and neck, liver or kidney cancer. The CDR3 is CASRPLAGASGEQFF. The DNA for the CDR3 is TGCGCCAGCAGACCACTAGCGGGGGCCTCCGGGGAGCAGTTCTTC.